This TCR beta chain is from a study of T cells after yellow fever vaccination. Study-level information: Fractions containing few cells were prepared with SMART-Seq v4 Ultra Low Input.

UMIs and a universal primer site were added when TCR cDNA was made by 5'RACE template switching. TCRdb ran MiXCR on the 5' RACE reads and lists one entry per CDR3 protein. The table lists some 560,000 distinct CDR3 sequences, 15% to 20% of them singletons, with 13% to 15% in the top ten. Germline V CDR1 and CDR2: LGHDT, YNNKEL (reference sequence). The CDR3 runs to 12 residues. The ends were cut back, 5 bases at V and 8 bases at J, with 12 bases in the middle. Study-level results: Contaminating bulk clonotypes could be abundant in FACS-sorted repertoires. Most clones from primary vaccination were detected again post-booster (about 95% CD4, 70% to 90% CD8).

With respect to this clonotype: Its antigen is unknown.

The gene calls are TRBV3-1 and TRBJ1-2, with D tentatively TRBD1 (5 bases). The material was PBMCs, obtained 15 days after the yellow fever booster vaccination. The sequence derives from a man younger than 40 who received the YFV17D yellow fever vaccine. CDR3 residues: CASSLRGRGYTF. CDR3 coding DNA: TGTGCCAGCAGCTTACGGGGGAGGGGCTACACCTTC.